This TCR beta chain was sequenced for a study of control samples from healthy donors and cancer patients. The germline V and J ends were trimmed by 3 bases and 5 bases, with 13 bases remaining between them. This CDR3 is 14 amino acids long. The germline CDR1 and CDR2 sequences are KGHSH and LQKENI. The protocol was immunoSEQ multiplex PCR, while the TCRdb copy is restricted to in-frame clones and leaves out a portion. The table includes approximately 130,000 clones, about 90% detected once. The chain joins TRBV18 to TRBJ2-5; D is unresolved. The clonotype was recovered from a man aged 45-65 years in good health. Sample: blood. CDR3 nucleotides: TGTGCCAGCTCACCCCGCCCGCCCGGGGAGACCCAGTACTTC. Its protein is CASSPRPPGETQYF.